The rows below give T cell receptor beta chains drawn from one sample of a study of CD8 T cells in ankylosing spondylitis. TCRdb reprocessed the 5' RACE reads with MiXCR, giving one entry per CDR3 protein. Here the sample spans 800,000 to 900,000 distinct CDR3 sequences, roughly 12% being singletons. Material for sequencing was blood, either unsorted or a sorted T cell fraction (not recorded which). Source of these receptors: a male donor with ankylosing spondylitis. CDR3s leave out the opening cysteine and the closing phenylalanine or tryptophan. D genes are given only for firm matches.

d_gene,v_gene,CDR3aa
TRBD2,TRBV20-1,SARDPQRGLANTQY
TRBD1,TRBV5-1,ASSWSQGASGELF
TRBD2,TRBV27,ASSLTLPGLAGDWETQY
.,TRBV28,ASRDNQGITYEQY
TRBD1,TRBV6-2/TRBV6-3,ASSYSTGMGTEAF
TRBD1,TRBV6-1,ASQMGGTGYTGELF
TRBD2,TRBV20-1,SARAPLAGGPWNEQF
TRBD1,TRBV24-1,ATSDMTRGRETQY
.,TRBV11-2,ASSRALAAYEQY
TRBD1,TRBV28,ASSSIQGGWTEAF
TRBD1,TRBV5-1,ASSRGQGAAGELF
.,TRBV2,ASRKTGLDNEKLF
.,TRBV18,ASSPRTTPDTQY
.,TRBV20-1,SARPLIPYNEQF
TRBD1,TRBV12-3/TRBV12-4,ASSSHGTDNNEQF
.,TRBV5-1,ASSLEPGPNTEAF
.,TRBV5-1,ASSAGHAAPGHGYT
.,TRBV29-1,SVIPGPPTDTQY
TRBD1,TRBV20-1,SAKRLRQGMNSPLH
.,TRBV6-1,ASKSAGTAYEQY
TRBD2,TRBV3-1,ASSRLAGATETQY
TRBD1,TRBV29-1,SVNEGAPGNTIY
.,TRBV11-2,ASSPSLLGEAF
TRBD1,TRBV7-2,ASSLASRTGADTQY
.,TRBV29-1,SGSSNQPQH
TRBD2,TRBV12-3/TRBV12-4,ASSRSGGRAFEQF
TRBD1,TRBV4-3,ASSQDLGTGSRPF
.,TRBV29-1,SVEDLGENYGYT
TRBD1,TRBV29-1,SVHRGDSIPV
.,TRBV6-5,ASRLGRGAEGYT
.,TRBV20-1,SAENRGGKDTQY
TRBD2,TRBV12-3/TRBV12-4,ASRPGTSGGLGETQY
TRBD2,TRBV18,ASSLNSGTSYNEQF
.,TRBV2,ACRWWGKNIQY
.,TRBV27,ASSLRTVNTEAF
.,TRBV7-2,ASRTGGGAYEQY
TRBD1,TRBV7-9,ASSPGTGGELQPQH
TRBD2,TRBV18,ASSPQLAGVTNNEQF
.,TRBV29-1,SVIGDSLRGTDTQY
.,TRBV7-2,ASSFNQNSYEQY
TRBD1,TRBV5-1,ASSLQPGQGVTEAF
.,TRBV2,ASSGRGFSGANVLT
TRBD1,TRBV28,ASSSNTGTGAKNEQF
.,TRBV7-8,ASSQGPKNIQY
.,TRBV5-1,ASSLAVQRTGELF
.,TRBV7-8,ASSKDELAKNIQY
.,TRBV20-1,SAIRARPAYEQY
.,TRBV27,ASSPRNANYEQY
.,TRBV7-2,ASSLESANYGYT
.,TRBV7-2,ASSTEGWNTEAF
.,TRBV3-1,ASSQVSTGTAAY
.,TRBV6-7,ASSYSDSG
TRBD1,TRBV5-1,ASSIPTGEETQY
TRBD1,TRBV10-3,AISARGLGANEKLF
.,TRBV20-1,SALERPRGEGEQF
.,TRBV7-9,ASSFRTAPQETQY
.,TRBV20-1,SARAGVDEQF